In this sample, the clone carrying this TCR beta chain turned up many times. The sample's time point: newly diagnosed GD, antithyroid drugs for less than 3 months. From PBMCs, RNA was extracted and then used to make the TCR library. The data belong to a study of regulatory T cells in long-lasting Graves disease. Combining iRepertoire HTBI primers with Arm-PCR of CDR3 regions, the authors built TCR beta libraries. TCRdb redid the calling of the multiplex PCR reads with MiXCR, one entry per CDR3 protein. The data show around 460,000 distinct CDR3 sequences, with 11% to 15% seen just once and roughly 15% held by the top ten. The CDR3 loop spans 14 amino acids. The germline V gene has CDR1 SEHNR and CDR2 FQNEAQ (reference sequence). V lost 4 bases, J lost 12 bases, and 10 bases stayed unmatched. These sequences were also reported in another study, on T cells in Graves' hyperthyroidism and ophthalmopathy.

This TCR was recovered from a woman aged 50 to 60 with Graves disease. Sequencing used peripheral blood mononuclear cells (PBMCs), obtained at new diagnosis, from a patient treated with antithyroid drugs. The chain employs TRBV7-9 and TRBJ2-1, with TRBD1 matching 9 bases. CDR3 sequence: CASSSLQGAERQFF. Written as DNA, the CDR3 is TGTGCCAGCAGCTCGCTACAGGGGGCTGAAAGGCAGTTCTTC.